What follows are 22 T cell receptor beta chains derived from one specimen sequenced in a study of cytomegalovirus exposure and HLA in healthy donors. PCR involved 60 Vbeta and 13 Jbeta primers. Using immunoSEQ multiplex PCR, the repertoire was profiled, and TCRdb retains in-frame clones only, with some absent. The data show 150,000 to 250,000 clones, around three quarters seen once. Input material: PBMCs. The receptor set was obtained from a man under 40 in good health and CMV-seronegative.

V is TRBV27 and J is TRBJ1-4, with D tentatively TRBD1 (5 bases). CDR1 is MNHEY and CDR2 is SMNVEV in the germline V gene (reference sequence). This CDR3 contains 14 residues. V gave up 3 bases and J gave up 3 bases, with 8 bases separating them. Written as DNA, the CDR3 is TGTGCCAGCAGTTTTGTAGGGGCTAATGAAAAACTGTTTTTT. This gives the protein CASSFVGANEKLFF. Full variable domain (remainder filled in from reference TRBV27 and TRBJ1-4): EAQVTQNPRYLITVTGKKLTVTCSQNMNHEYMSWYRQDPGLGLRQIYYSMNVEVTDKGDVPEGYKVSRKEKRNFPLILESPSPNQTSLYFCASSFVGANEKLFFGSGTQLSVL.

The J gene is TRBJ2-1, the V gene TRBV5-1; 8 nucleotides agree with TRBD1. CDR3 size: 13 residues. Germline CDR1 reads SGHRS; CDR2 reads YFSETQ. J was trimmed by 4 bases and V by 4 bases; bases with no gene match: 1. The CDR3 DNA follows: TGCGCCAGCAGCGGACAGGGATACAATGAGCAGTTCTTC. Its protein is CASSGQGYNEQFF.

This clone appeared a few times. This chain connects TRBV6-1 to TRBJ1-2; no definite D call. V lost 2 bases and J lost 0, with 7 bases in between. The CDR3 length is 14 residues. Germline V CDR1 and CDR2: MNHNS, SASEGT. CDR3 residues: CASSEITANYGYTF. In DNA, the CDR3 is TGTGCCAGCAGTGAAATCACAGCTAACTATGGCTACACCTTC.

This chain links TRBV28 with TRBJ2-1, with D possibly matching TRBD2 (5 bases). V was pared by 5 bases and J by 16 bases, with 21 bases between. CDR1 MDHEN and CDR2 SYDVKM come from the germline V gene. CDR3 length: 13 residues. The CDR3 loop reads CASSGDPRASSFF. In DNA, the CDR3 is TGTGCCAGCAGTGGGGATCCGCGAGCTAGCTCATTCTTC.

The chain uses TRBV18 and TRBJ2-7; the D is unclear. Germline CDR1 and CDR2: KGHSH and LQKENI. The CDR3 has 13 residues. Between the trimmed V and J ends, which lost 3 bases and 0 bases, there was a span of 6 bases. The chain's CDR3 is CASSPGPSYEQYF. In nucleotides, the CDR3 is TGTGCCAGCTCACCTGGCCCCTCCTACGAGCAGTACTTC.

CDR3: CASSLRQGSYNEQFF. CDR3 sequence (DNA): TGTGCCAGCAGCTTGAGACAGGGATCCTACAATGAGCAGTTCTTC. The chain has TRBV5-5 and TRBJ2-1; 7 bases fit TRBD1. The CDR3 extends over 15 amino acids. After removal of 1 base from V and 1 base from J, the junction contained 2 bases not matched to a gene. Germline CDR1 reads SGHKS; CDR2 reads YYEKEE (reference sequence).

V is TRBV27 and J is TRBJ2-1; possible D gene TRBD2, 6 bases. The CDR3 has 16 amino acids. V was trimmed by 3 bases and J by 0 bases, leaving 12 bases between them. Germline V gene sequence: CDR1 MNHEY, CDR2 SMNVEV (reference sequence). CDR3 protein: CASSFLAGNSYNEQFF. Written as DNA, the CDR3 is TGTGCCAGCAGTTTCCTCGCGGGAAACTCCTACAATGAGCAGTTCTTC.

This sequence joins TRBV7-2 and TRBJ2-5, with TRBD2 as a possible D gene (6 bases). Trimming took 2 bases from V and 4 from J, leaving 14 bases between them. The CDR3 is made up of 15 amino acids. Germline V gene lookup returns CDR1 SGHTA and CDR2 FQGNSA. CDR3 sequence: CASSLRRGRRETQYF. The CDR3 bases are TGTGCCAGCAGCTTAAGGAGGGGCCGGAGAGAGACCCAGTACTTC.

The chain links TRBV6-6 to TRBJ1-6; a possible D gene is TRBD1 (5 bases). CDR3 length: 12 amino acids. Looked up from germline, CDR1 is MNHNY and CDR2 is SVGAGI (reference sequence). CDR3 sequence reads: CTQDRRYSPLHF. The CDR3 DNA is TGTACCCAAGACAGACGATATTCACCCCTCCACTTT.

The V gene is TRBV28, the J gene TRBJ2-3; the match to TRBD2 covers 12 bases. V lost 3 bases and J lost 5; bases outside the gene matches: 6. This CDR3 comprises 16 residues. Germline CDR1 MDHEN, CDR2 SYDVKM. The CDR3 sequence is CASSLPSGRAQDTQYF. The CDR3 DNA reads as TGTGCCAGCAGTTTGCCTAGCGGGAGGGCCCAAGATACGCAGTATTTT.

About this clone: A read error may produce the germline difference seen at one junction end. The CDR3 coding sequence is TGTGCCAGCAGTGAATTTGTTGTGAGACAGGACACTTACTTC. As protein: CASSEFVVRQDTYF. This chain uses TRBV2 with TRBJ1-2; perhaps TRBD1 as D (6 bases). Germline V gene sequence: CDR1 SNHLY, CDR2 FYNNEI. There are 14 residues in the CDR3.

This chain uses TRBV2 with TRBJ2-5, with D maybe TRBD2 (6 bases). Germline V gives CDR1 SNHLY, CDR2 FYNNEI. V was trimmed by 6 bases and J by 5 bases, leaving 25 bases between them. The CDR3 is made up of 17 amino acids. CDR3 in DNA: TGTGCCAGCAGGAGGTCCTCCGGGGGTCATGCCTCGGAGACCCAGTACTTC. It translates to CASRRSSGGHASETQYF.

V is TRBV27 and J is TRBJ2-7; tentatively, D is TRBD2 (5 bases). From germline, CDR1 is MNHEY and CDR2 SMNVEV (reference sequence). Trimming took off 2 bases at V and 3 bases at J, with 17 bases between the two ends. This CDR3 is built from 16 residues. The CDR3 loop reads CASSLAWASQNYEQYF. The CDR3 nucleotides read TGTGCCAGCAGTTTAGCCTGGGCTAGCCAGAACTACGAGCAGTACTTC.

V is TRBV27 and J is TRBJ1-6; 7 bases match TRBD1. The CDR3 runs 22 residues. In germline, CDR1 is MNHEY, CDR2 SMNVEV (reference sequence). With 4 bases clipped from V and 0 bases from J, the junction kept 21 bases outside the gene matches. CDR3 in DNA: TGTGCCAGCAGTTCTCTTTACTCCCTCCAGACAGGGCCCAGCTCCTATAATTCACCCCTCCACTTT. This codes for CASSSLYSLQTGPSSYNSPLHF.

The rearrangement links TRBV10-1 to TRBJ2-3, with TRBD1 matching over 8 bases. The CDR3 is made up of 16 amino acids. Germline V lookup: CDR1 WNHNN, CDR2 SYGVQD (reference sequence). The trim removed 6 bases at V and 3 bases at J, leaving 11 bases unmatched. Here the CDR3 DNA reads TGCGCCAGCAGCGCCCGGACAGGGTTATTAACAGATACGCAGTATTTT. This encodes CASSARTGLLTDTQYF.

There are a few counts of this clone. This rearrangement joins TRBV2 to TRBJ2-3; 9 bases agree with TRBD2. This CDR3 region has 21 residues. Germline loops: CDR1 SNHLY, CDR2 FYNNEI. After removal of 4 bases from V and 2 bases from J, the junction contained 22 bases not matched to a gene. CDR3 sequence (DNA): TGTGCCAGCAGTGCTGGGATTAGCGGGAGCCTTTCGACGGTACTCACAGATACGCAGTATTTT. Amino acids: CASSAGISGSLSTVLTDTQYF.

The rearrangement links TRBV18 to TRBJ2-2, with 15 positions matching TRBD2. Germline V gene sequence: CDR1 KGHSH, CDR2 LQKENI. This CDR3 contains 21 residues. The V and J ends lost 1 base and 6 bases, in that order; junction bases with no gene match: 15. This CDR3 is CASSPLGRGLAGGYRAGELFF. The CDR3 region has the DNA TGTGCCAGCTCACCACTAGGACGGGGACTAGCGGGAGGTTACCGCGCCGGGGAGCTGTTTTTT.

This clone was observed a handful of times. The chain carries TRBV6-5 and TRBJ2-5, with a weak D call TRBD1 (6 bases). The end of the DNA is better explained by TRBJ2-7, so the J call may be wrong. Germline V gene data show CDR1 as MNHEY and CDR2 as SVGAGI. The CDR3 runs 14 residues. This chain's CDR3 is CASRETGRGYEQYF. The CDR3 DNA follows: TGTGCCAGCAGGGAGACAGGACGCGGCTACGAGCAGTACTTC.

CDR3 in amino acids: CASSLLGGVNQPQHF. The CDR3 DNA follows: TGTGCCAGCAGCCTGCTTGGAGGGGTCAATCAGCCCCAGCATTTT. J is TRBJ1-5 and V is TRBV28; D is possibly TRBD1 (5 bases). This CDR3 comprises 15 residues. The V and J ends lost 6 bases and 3 bases respectively, with 15 bases between them. CDR1 and CDR2 from the germline V gene are MDHEN and SYDVKM.

Here the CDR3 reads CASSFGTGLIYEQYF. CDR3 nucleotide sequence: TGTGCCAGCAGCTTTGGTACGGGATTAATCTACGAGCAGTACTTC. The chain has TRBV7-9 and TRBJ2-7, with a possible D match to TRBD2 (5 bases). The germline V gene encodes CDR1 SEHNR and CDR2 FQNEAQ (reference sequence). Trimming stripped 3 bases from V and 3 bases from J, with 15 bases between. The CDR3 consists of 15 residues.

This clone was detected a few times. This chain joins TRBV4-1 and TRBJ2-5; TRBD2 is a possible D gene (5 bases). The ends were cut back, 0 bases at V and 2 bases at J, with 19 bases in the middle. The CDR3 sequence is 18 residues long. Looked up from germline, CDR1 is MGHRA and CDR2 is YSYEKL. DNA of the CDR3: TGCGCCAGCAGCCAAGATATCCCCTCACTAGGCCGACAAGAGACCCAGTACTTC. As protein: CASSQDIPSLGRQETQYF.

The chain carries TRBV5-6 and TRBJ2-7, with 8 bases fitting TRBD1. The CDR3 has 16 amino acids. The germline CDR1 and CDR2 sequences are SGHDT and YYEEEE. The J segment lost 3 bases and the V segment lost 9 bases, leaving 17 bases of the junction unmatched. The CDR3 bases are TGTGCCACTGCGGTTTTCCAGACAGGGGAGCACTACGAGCAGTACTTC. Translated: CATAVFQTGEHYEQYF. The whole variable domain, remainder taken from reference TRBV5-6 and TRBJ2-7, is DAGVTQSPTHLIKTRGQQVTLRCSPKSGHDTVSWYQQALGQGPQFIFQYYEEEERQRGNFPDRFSGHQFPNYSSELNVNALLLGDSALYLCATAVFQTGEHYEQYFGPGTRLTVT.